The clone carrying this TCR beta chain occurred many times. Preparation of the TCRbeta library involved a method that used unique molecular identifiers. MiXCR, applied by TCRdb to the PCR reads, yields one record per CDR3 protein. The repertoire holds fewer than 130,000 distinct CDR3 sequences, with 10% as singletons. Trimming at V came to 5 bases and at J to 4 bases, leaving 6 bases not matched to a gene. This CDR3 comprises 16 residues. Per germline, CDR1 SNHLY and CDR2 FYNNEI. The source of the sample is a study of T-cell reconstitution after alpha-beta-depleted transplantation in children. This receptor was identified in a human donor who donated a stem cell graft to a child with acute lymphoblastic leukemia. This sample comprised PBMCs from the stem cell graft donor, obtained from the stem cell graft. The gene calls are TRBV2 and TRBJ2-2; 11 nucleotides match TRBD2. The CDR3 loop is CASSRLAGRGTGELFF. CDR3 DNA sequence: TGTGCCAGCAGTAGACTAGCGGGAAGGGGCACCGGGGAGCTGTTTTTT.